These T cell receptor beta chains were read from a single sample in a study of human T cells and chemical hapten exposure. TCRdb re-called the RACE reads with MiXCR, one entry per CDR3 protein. The sample has about 120,000 distinct CDR3 sequences; 9.5% to 13% are singletons. The material sequenced was whole blood, taken in connection with sensitization to the hapten diphenylcyclopropenone (DPC). The receptors shown here come from a woman between 45 and 60 years old with alopecia areata. Some clones in this sample may be carry-over from other donors' samples. Each CDR3 is given with its conserved first and last residue. A D gene is named only where the DNA matches it firmly. Clone size appears in some rows only: once, few, many, or a class for an expanded clone.

D gene	clone size	V gene	J gene	CDR3 DNA	CDR3 protein
NA	NA	TRBV10-3	TRBJ2-7	TGTGCCATCAGTGGTCCGGAGCTGAAGGGGGAGCAGTACTTC	CAISGPELKGEQYF
NA	few	TRBV5-1	TRBJ1-4	TGCGCCAGCAGGGACCGTACAACTAATGAAAAACTGTTTTTT	CASRDRTTNEKLFF
NA	few	TRBV2	TRBJ2-1	TGTGCCAGCAGTGATCGAGGATACAATGAGCAGTTCTTC	CASSDRGYNEQFF
TRBD2	NA	TRBV6-5	TRBJ2-1	TGTGCCAGCAGCCATACTCTGACTAGCGGGATCCCCAATGAGCAGTTCTTC	CASSHTLTSGIPNEQFF
NA	few	TRBV3-1	TRBJ1-1	TGTGCCAGCAGCCAAGGGACACCTCCCGATACAGCTTTCTTT	CASSQGTPPDTAFF
NA	NA	TRBV6-1	TRBJ1-1	TGTGCCAGCAAGGGCTGGAACACTGAAGCTTTCTTT	CASKGWNTEAFF
NA	NA	TRBV7-2	TRBJ1-2	TGTGCCAGCAGCTTAGGGGCGGGGTATGGAGACTATGGCTACACCTTC	CASSLGAGYGDYGYTF
TRBD2	few	TRBV7-6	TRBJ2-2	TGTGCCAGCAGCTTTTTCCTAGCGGGAGGAAGCACCGGGGAGCTGTTTTTT	CASSFFLAGGSTGELFF
TRBD1	few	TRBV5-1	TRBJ2-1	TGCGCCAGCACCGACAGGGGAAATGAGCAGTTCTTC	CASTDRGNEQFF
TRBD1	few	TRBV6-6	TRBJ1-5	TGTGCCAGCAGCGCCGGGACAGCAAGTCAGCCCCAGCATTTT	CASSAGTASQPQHF
NA	many	TRBV3-1	TRBJ1-6	TGTGCCAGCAGCCAAACGGCGAGGGATTCACCCCTCCACTTT	CASSQTARDSPLHF
NA	many	TRBV29-1	TRBJ1-2	TGCAGCGTTGCTTCGGGGGCCTATGGCTACACCTTC	CSVASGAYGYTF
TRBD1	few	TRBV7-2	TRBJ2-5	TGTGCCAGCAGCCCGGCGGGGACAGGGAAGGAGACCCAGTACTTC	CASSPAGTGKETQYF
TRBD1	NA	TRBV19	TRBJ1-1	TGTGCCAGTAGTTCGGGACAGGTCGGGGGCACTGAAGCTTTCTTT	CASSSGQVGGTEAFF
NA	few	TRBV24-1	TRBJ2-5	TGTGCCACCAGTGACCCCCCCCAAGAGACCCAGTACTTC	CATSDPPQETQYF
NA	many	TRBV28	TRBJ1-5	TGTGCCAGCAGTGAACGCGGGAAGCCCCAGCATTTT	CASSERGKPQHF
NA	few	TRBV5-5	TRBJ1-1	TGTGCCAGCAGCTTAACAGGGATGAACACTGAAGCTTTCTTT	CASSLTGMNTEAFF
NA	NA	TRBV4-2	TRBJ2-1	TGTGCCAGCAGCCAAGGAGGGGCTGCACAGTTCTTC	CASSQGGAAQFF
NA	few	TRBV6-5	TRBJ2-1	TGTGCCAGCAGTAGACAGGAGCGGAGTGAGCAGTTCTTC	CASSRQERSEQFF
NA	NA	TRBV6-5	TRBJ2-3	TGTGCCAGCAGTTACGGCAGGGGGGCCACAGATACGCAGTATTTT	CASSYGRGATDTQYF
NA	many	TRBV4-1	TRBJ1-5	TGCGCCAGCAGCCAAGAGACCAACGGAGAGGGACAGCCCCAGCATTTT	CASSQETNGEGQPQHF
NA	many	TRBV18	TRBJ2-3	TGTGCCAGCAGCCCTAATACAGATACGCAGTATTTT	CASSPNTDTQYF
TRBD1	NA	TRBV12-3/TRBV12-4	TRBJ1-2	TGTGCCAGCAGTCCCTTCCGCAGGGGGGACTATGGCTACACCTTC	CASSPFRRGDYGYTF
NA	many	TRBV7-6	TRBJ2-1	TGTGCCAGCAGCCTAGGTCTTTACAATGAGCAGTTCTTC	CASSLGLYNEQFF
NA	few	TRBV28	TRBJ1-3	TGTGCCAGCACAGACTCTGGAAACACCATATATTTT	CASTDSGNTIYF
NA	once	TRBV28	TRBJ1-1	TGTGCCAGCAACGGGGCGCTTAACACTGAAGCTTTCTTT	CASNGALNTEAFF
TRBD2	NA	TRBV28	TRBJ2-1	TGTGCCAGCAGTTTTAGCGGGAGTAGGGATGAGCAGTTCTTC	CASSFSGSRDEQFF
NA	few	TRBV10-3	TRBJ2-5	TGTGCCATCAGTTCGATGGGAGAGACCCAGTACTTC	CAISSMGETQYF
NA	NA	TRBV28	TRBJ2-5	TGTGCCAGCAAATCTACGGGGACACCTGGGGAGACCCAGTACTTC	CASKSTGTPGETQYF
NA	NA	TRBV7-6	TRBJ2-4	TGTGCCAGCAGCTTAGGGACAGAAAACATTCAGTACTTC	CASSLGTENIQYF
TRBD2	NA	TRBV28	TRBJ2-7	TGTGCCAGCAGTCGGACTAGCGGGAGCTACGAGCAGTACTTC	CASSRTSGSYEQYF